This T cell receptor (beta chain) was sequenced for a study of blood T cell repertoires in COVID-19. What the recovered Cohort 3 donors had was two negative PCRs, clearance, or symptom resolution. Germline V lookup: CDR1 SGHVS, CDR2 FQNEAQ. The CDR3 spans 14 residues. V was cut by 3 bases and J by 10 bases, with 13 bases left in between. The table came from immunoSEQ multiplex PCR; TCRdb's copy has only in-frame clones and leaves some out. The repertoire holds hundreds of thousands of clones, roughly four fifths seen once, with more than 3% in the top ten. This chain uses TRBV7-8 with TRBJ1-6, with D perhaps matching TRBD1 (6 bases). This TCR was recovered from a woman between 55 and 75 years old who had recovered from COVID-19. The specimen was PBMCs or T cells enriched from blood (not recorded which). The CDR3 sequence is CASSLQTGASPLHF. In DNA, the CDR3 is TGTGCCAGCAGCTTGCAGACAGGTGCATCACCCCTCCACTTT.